This T cell receptor (beta chain) was observed in a study of vaccination and CD4 T cells after COVID-19. Study background: Median time from second vaccine dose to sampling was 72 days (14 to 241). The study's findings and limits: Convalescent patients had a median around 90% of reactive clones appearing only post-vaccination.

As for treatment: approximately 10-day PBMC culture with coronavirus spike peptide pools or control peptides (ViraFEST assay). As to this clonotype: What it binds is unknown.

The Oncomine TCR Beta short-read assay was what sequenced the DNA obtained from cultured CD4+ T cells. TCRdb passed the PCR reads through MiXCR, listing each CDR3 protein once. The table records 15,000 to 20,000 distinct CDR3 sequences, 55% to 60% of them present only once. The germline CDR1 and CDR2 sequences are MNHEY and SVGEGT. Trimming removed 2 bases from V and 3 bases from J, with 11 bases in between. CDR3 size: 14 residues. The gene calls are TRBV6-2 or TRBV6-3 and TRBJ2-7; tentative D call: TRBD2 (6 bases). This specimen was CD4+ T cells from blood, cultured in vitro, taken after SARS-CoV-2 vaccination. The source of this sequence is a human donor who had recovered from COVID-19. CDR3 region: CASSYGAGRYEQYF. CDR3 coding DNA: TGTGCCAGCAGTTACGGAGCGGGCCGCTACGAGCAGTACTTC.